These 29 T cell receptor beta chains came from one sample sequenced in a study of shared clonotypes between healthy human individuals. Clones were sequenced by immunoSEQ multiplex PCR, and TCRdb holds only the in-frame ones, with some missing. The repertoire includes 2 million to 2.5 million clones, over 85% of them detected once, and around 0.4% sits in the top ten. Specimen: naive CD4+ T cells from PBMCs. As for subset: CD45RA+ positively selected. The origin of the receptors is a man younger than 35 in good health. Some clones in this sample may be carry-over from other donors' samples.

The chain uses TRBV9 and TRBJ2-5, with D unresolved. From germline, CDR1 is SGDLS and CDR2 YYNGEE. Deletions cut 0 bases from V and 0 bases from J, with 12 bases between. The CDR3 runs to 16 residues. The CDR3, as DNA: TGTGCCAGCAGCGTAGGCAGCGTTACGTACCAAGAGACCCAGTACTTC. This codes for CASSVGSVTYQETQYF. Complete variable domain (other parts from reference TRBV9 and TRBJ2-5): DSGVTQTPKHLITATGQRVTLRCSPRSGDLSVYWYQQSLDQGLQFLIQYYNGEERAKGNILERFSAQQFPDLHSELNLSSLELGDSALYFCASSVGSVTYQETQYFGPGTRLLVL.

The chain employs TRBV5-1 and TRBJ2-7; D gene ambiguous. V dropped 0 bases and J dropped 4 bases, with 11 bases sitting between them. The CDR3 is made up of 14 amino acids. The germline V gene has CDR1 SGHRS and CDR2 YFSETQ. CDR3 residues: CASSLVPSEYEQYF. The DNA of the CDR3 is TGCGCCAGCAGCTTGGTGCCTAGTGAGTACGAGCAGTACTTC.

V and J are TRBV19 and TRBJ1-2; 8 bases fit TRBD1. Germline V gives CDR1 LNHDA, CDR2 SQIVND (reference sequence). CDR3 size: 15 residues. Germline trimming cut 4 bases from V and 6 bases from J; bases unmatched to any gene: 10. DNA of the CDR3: TGTGCCAGTAGTAAAACAGGGGGAGCTGAAGATGGCTACACCTTC. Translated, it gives CASSKTGGAEDGYTF.

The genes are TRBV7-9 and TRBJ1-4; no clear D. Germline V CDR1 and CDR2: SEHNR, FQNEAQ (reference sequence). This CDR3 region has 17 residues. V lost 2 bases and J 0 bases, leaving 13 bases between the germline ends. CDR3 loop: CASSLLEPYATNEKLFF. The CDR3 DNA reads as TGTGCCAGCAGCTTACTGGAACCTTATGCAACTAATGAAAAACTGTTTTTT.

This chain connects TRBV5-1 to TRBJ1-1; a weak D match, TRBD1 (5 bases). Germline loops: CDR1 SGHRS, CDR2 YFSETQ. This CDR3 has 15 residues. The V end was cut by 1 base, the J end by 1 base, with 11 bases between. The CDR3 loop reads CASSLFGHKNTEAFF. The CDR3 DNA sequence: TGCGCCAGCAGCTTGTTCGGACACAAGAACACTGAAGCTTTCTTT. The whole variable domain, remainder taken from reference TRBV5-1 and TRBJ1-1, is KAGVTQTPRYLIKTRGQQVTLSCSPISGHRSVSWYQQTPGQGLQFLFEYFSETQRNKGNFPGRFSGRQFSNSRSEMNVSTLELGDSALYLCASSLFGHKNTEAFFGQGTRLTVV.

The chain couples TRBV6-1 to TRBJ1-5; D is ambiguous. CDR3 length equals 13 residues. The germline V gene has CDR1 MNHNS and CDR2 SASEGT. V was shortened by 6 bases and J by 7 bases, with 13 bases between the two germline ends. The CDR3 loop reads CASRGVEGQPQHF. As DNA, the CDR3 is TGTGCCAGCAGAGGCGTCGAGGGACAGCCCCAGCATTTT.

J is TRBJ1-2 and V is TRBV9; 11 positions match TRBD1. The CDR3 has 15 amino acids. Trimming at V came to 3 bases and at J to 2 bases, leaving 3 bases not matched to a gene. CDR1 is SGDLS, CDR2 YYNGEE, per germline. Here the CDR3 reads CASSARTGGNYGYTF. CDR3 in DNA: TGTGCCAGCAGCGCAAGGACAGGGGGCAACTATGGCTACACCTTC.

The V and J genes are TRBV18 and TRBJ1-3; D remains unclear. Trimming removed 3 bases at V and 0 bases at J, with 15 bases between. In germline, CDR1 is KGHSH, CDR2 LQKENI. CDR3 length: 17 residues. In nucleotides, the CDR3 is TGTGCCAGCTCACCCTTCGGGAATGAAGTCTCTGGAAACACCATATATTTT. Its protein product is CASSPFGNEVSGNTIYF.

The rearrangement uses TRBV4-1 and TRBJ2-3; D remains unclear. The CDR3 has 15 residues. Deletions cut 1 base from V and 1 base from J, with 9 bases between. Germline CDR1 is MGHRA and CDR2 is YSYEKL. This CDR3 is CASSQVGMGTDTQYF. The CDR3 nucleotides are TGCGCCAGCAGCCAAGTTGGGATGGGCACAGATACGCAGTATTTT.

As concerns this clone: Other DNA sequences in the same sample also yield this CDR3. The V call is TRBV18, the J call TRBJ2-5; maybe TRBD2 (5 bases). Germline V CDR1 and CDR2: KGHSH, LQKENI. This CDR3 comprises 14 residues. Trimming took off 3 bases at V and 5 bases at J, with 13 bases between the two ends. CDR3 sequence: CASSPLGRGETQYF. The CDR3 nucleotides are TGTGCCAGCTCACCGCTAGGGCGAGGGGAGACCCAGTACTTC.

This CDR3 reads CASSDTGLGGYTF. Here the CDR3 DNA reads TGTGCCAGCAGCGATACAGGTCTTGGTGGCTACACCTTC. V and J are TRBV6-6 and TRBJ1-2; D perhaps matches TRBD1 (5 bases). This CDR3 is built from 13 residues. Germline V CDR1 and CDR2: MNHNY, SVGAGI (reference sequence). Trimming stripped 6 bases from V and 7 bases from J, with 15 bases between.

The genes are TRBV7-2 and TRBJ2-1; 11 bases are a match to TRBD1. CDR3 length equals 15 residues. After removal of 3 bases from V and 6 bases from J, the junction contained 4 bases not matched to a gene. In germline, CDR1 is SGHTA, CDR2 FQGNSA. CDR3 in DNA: TGTGCCAGCAGCTTCCGGGACAGGGGGTCCAATGAGCAGTTCTTC. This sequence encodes CASSFRDRGSNEQFF. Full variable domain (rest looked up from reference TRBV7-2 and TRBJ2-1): GAGVSQSPSNKVTEKGKDVELRCDPISGHTALYWYRQSLGQGLEFLIYFQGNSAPDKSGLPSDRFSAERTGGSVSTLTIQRTQQEDSAVYLCASSFRDRGSNEQFFGPGTRLTVL.

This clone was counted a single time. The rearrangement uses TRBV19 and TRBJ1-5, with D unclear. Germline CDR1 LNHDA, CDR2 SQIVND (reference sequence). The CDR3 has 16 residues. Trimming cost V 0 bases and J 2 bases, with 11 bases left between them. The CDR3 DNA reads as TGTGCCAGTAGTATAGACAGTTACGAGGGCAATCAGCCCCAGCATTTT. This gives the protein CASSIDSYEGNQPQHF.

The CDR3 spells CASRWAGGETDTQYF. CDR3 DNA: TGTGCCAGCAGATGGGCGGGCGGGGAGACAGATACGCAGTATTTT. The rearrangement joins TRBV6-6 to TRBJ2-3; weak D call: TRBD2 (6 bases). The CDR3 has 15 amino acids. The germline V and J ends were trimmed by 6 bases and 3 bases, with 16 bases remaining between them. Looked up from germline, CDR1 is MNHNY and CDR2 is SVGAGI (reference sequence).

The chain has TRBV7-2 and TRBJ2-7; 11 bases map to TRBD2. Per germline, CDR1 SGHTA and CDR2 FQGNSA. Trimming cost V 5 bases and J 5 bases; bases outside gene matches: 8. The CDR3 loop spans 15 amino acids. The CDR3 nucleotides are TGTGCCAGCAGCCCTTTAGCGGGAGGGCCCAACGAGCAGTACTTC. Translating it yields CASSPLAGGPNEQYF.

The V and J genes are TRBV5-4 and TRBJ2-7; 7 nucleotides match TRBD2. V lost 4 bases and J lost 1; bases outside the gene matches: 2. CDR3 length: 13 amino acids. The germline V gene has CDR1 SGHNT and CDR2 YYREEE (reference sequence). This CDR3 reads CASSPSGSYEQYF. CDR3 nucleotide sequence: TGTGCCAGCAGCCCTAGCGGTTCCTACGAGCAGTACTTC.

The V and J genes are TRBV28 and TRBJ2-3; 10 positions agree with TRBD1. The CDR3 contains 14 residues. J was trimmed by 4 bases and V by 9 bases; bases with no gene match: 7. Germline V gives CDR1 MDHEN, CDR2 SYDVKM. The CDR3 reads CASSRDRGSDTQYF. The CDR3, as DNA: TGTGCCAGTTCCCGGGACAGGGGTTCAGATACGCAGTATTTT.

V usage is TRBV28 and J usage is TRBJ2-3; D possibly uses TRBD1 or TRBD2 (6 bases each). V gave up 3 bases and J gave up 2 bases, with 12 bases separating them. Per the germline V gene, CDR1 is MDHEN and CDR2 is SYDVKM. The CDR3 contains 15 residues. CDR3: CASSLGGRYTDTQYF. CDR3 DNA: TGTGCCAGCAGTTTGGGGGGCCGGTACACAGATACGCAGTATTTT.

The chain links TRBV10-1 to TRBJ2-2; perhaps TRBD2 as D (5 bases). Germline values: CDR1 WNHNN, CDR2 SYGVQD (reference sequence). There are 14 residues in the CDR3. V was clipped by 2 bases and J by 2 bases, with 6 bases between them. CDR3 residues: CASSESGNTGELFF. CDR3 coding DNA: TGCGCCAGCAGTGAGAGCGGTAACACCGGGGAGCTGTTTTTT.

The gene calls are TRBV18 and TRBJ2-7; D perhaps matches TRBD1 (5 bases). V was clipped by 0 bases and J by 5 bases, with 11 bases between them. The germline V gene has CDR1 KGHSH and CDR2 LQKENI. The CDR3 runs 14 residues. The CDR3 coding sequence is TGTGCCAGCTCACCACCGGGCAGGGTCCACGAGCAGTACTTC. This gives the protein CASSPPGRVHEQYF.

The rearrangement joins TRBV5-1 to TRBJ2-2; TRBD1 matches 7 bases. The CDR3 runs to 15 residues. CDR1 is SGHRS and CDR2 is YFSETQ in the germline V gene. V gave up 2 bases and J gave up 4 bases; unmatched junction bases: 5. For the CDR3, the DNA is TGCGCCAGCAGCTTCGGGACAGCTGCCACCGGGGAGCTGTTTTTT. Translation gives CASSFGTAATGELFF.

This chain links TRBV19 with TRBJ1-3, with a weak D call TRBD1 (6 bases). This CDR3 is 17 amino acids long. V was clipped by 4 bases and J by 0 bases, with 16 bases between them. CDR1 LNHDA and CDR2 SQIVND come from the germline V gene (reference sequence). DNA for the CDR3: TGTGCCAGTAGTAAACCTTACAGGGAGAGCTCTGGAAACACCATATATTTT. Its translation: CASSKPYRESSGNTIYF.

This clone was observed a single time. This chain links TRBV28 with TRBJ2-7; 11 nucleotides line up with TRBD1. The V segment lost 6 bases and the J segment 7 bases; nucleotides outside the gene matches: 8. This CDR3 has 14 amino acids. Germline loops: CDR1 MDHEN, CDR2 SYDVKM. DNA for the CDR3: TGTGCCAGCAGCGAACGGGACAGGGGGAGGGAGCAGTACTTC. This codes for CASSERDRGREQYF. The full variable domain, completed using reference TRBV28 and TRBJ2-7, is DVKVTQSSRYLVKRTGEKVFLECVQDMDHENMFWYRQDPGLGLRLIYFSYDVKMKEKGDIPEGYSVSREKKERFSLILESASTNQTSMYLCASSERDRGREQYFGPGTRLTVT.

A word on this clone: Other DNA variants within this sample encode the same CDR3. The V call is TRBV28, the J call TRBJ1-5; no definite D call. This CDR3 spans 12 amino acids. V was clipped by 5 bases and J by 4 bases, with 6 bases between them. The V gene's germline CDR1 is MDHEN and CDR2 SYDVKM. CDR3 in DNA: TGTGCCAGCAGTCTATTAAATCAGCCCCAGCATTTT. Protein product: CASSLLNQPQHF.

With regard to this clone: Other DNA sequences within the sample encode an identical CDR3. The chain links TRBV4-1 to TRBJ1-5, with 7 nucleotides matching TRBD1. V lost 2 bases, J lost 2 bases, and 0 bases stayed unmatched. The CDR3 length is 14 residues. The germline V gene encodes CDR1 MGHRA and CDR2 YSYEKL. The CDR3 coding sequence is TGCGCCAGCAGCCAAACAGGGGGCAATCAGCCCCAGCATTTT. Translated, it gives CASSQTGGNQPQHF.

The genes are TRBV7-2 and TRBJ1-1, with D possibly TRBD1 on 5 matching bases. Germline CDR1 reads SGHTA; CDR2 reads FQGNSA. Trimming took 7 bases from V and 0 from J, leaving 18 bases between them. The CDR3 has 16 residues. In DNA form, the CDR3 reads TGTGCCAGCACCCTCGGGATGGGGACCATGAACACTGAAGCTTTCTTT. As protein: CASTLGMGTMNTEAFF. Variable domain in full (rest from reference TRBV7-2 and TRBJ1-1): GAGVSQSPSNKVTEKGKDVELRCDPISGHTALYWYRQSLGQGLEFLIYFQGNSAPDKSGLPSDRFSAERTGGSVSTLTIQRTQQEDSAVYLCASTLGMGTMNTEAFFGQGTRLTVV.

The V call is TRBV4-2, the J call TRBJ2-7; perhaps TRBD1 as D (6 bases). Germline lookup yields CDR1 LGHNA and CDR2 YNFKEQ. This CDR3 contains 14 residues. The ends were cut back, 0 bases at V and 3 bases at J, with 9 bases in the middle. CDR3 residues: CASSQDQGSYEQYF. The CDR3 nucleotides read TGTGCCAGCAGCCAAGACCAGGGGAGCTACGAGCAGTACTTC.

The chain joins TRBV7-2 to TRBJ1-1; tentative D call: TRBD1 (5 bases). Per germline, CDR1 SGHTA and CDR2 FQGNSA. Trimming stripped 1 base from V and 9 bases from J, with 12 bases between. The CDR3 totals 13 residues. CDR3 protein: CASSLGGTSQAFF. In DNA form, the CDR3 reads TGTGCCAGCAGCTTAGGAGGGACGTCCCAAGCTTTCTTT.

The CDR3 DNA sequence: TGTGCCAGCAGTGACTCAGGGGGGGAGCTGTTTTTT. Translating gives CASSDSGGELFF. The V call is TRBV6-4, the J call TRBJ2-2; D is undetermined. CDR1 and CDR2 (germline): MRHNA, SNTAGT. This CDR3 has 12 amino acids. The ends were cut back, 0 bases at V and 8 bases at J, with 4 bases in the middle.